The clone carrying this TCR beta chain has a handful of counts. Its matching antigen is unknown. TCRdb fed the 5' RACE reads into MiXCR, producing one record per CDR3 protein. The sample has about 57,000 distinct CDR3 sequences, approximately 12% seen once. V lost 0 bases to trimming and J lost 9 bases, with 18 bases between them. Germline V CDR1 and CDR2: LGHNA, YSLEER. This CDR3 has 16 residues. These data come from a study of T-cell memory formation after mild COVID-19. Findings and caveats of the study: Among clones contracting day 15 to 85, CD4/CD8 was balanced, whereas later expanders leaned CD4+. Contracting CD4+ clones were located mainly in CM and EM, and CD8+ clones in EMRA.

The chain uses TRBV4-3 and TRBJ2-4; perhaps TRBD1 as D (6 bases). This clonotype was obtained from a young man who had mild COVID-19 (a few samples of this study predate the infection). Cell type and time point are not known. The source material was PBMCs or a T cell subset sorted from them (not recorded which). The CDR3: CASSQDWGQVFGIQYF. CDR3 sequence (DNA): TGCGCCAGCAGCCAAGATTGGGGGCAGGTTTTCGGCATTCAGTACTTC.